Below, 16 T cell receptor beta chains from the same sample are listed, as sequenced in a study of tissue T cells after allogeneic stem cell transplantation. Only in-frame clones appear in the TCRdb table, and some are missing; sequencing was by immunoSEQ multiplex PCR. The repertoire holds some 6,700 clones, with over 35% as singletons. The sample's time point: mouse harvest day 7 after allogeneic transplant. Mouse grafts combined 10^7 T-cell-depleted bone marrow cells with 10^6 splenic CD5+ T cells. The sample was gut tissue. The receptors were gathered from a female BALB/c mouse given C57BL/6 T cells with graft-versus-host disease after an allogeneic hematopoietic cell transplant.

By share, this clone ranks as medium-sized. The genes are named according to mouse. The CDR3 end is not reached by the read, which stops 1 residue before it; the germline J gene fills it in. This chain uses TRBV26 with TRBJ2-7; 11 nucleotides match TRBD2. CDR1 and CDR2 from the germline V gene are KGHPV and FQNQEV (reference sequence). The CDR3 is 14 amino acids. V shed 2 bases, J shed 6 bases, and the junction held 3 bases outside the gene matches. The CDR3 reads CASSLTGGAIEQYF. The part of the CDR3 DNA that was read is TGTGCCAGCAGTCTGACTGGGGGGGCGATTGAACAGTAC.

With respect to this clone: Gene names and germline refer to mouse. The CDR3 here is CASSFGTGQDTQYF. The part of the CDR3 DNA that was read is TGTGCCAGCAGTTTCGGGACTGGCCAAGACACCCAGTAC. The chain combines TRBV15 with TRBJ2-5; TRBD2 aligns across 8 bases. The missing CDR3 end, 1 residue past where the read stops, is filled in from the germline J gene. Germline assignment: CDR1 SGHND and CDR2 FRSKSL. The CDR3 is 14 amino acids. The junction had 1 base not matched to a gene; V was cut back by 3 bases and J by 2 bases.

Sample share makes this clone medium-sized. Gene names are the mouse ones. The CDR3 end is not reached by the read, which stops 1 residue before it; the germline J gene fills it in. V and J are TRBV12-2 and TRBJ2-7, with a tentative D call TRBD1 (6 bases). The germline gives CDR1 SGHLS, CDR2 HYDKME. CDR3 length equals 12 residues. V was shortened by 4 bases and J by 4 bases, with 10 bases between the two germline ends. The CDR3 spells CASSFRGYEQYF. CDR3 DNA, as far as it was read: TGTGCCAGCTCCTTCAGGGGTTATGAACAGTAC. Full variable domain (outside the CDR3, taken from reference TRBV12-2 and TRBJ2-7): NSGVVQSPRYIIKGKGERSILKCIPISGHLSVAWYQQTQGQELKFFIQHYDKMERDKGNLPSRFSVQQFDDYHSEMNMSALELEDSAVYFCASSFRGYEQYFGPGTRLTVL.

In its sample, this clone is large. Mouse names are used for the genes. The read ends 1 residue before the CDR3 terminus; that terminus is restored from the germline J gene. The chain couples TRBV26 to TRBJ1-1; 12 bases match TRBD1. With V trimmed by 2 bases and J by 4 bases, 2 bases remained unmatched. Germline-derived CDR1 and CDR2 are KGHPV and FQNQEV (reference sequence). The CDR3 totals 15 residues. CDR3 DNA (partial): TGTGCCAGCAGTCTGGGGACAGGGGGCGGCACAGAAGTCTTC. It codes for CASSLGTGGGTEVF. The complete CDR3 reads CASSLGTGGGTEVFF.

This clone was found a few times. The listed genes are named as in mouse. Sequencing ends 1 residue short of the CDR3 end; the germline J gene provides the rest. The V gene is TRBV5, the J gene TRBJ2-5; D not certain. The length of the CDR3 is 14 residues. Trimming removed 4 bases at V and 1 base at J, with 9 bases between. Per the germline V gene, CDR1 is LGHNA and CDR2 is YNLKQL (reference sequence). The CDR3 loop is CASSPRQYQDTQYF. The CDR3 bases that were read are TGTGCCAGCAGCCCTCGACAATACCAAGACACCCAGTAC.

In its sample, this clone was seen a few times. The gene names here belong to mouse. The covered CDR3 bases are TGTGCCAGCTCTCTCGACCCCCTTTCTGGAAATACGCTCTAT. Amino acids: CASSLDPLSGNTLY. In full, the CDR3 reads CASSLDPLSGNTLYF. This rearrangement joins TRBV12-2 to TRBJ1-3; unclear D gene. The sequence runs out 1 residue before the end of the CDR3; the remainder is reconstructed from the germline J gene. V was cut by 0 bases and J by 0 bases, with 8 bases left in between. This CDR3 comprises 15 residues. CDR1 and CDR2 from the germline V gene are SGHLS and HYDKME.

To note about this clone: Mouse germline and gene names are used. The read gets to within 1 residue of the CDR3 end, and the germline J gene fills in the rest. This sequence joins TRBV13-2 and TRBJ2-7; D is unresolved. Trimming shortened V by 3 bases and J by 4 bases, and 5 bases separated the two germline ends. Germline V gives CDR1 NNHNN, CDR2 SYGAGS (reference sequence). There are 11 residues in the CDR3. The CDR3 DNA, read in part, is TGTGCCAGCGGTGTCAAATATGAACAGTAC. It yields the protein CASGVKYEQY. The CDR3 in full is CASGVKYEQYF.

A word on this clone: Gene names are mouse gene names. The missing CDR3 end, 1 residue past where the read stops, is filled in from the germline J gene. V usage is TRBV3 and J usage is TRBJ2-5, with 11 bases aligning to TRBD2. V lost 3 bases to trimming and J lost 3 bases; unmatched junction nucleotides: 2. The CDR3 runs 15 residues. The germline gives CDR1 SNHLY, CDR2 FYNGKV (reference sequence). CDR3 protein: CASSLGLGVQDTQYF. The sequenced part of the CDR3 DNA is TGTGCCAGCAGCTTGGGACTGGGGGTTCAAGACACCCAGTAC.

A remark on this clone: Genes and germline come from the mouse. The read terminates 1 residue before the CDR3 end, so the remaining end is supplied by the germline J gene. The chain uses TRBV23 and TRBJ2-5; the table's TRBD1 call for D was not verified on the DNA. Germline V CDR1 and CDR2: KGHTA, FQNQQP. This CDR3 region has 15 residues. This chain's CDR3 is CSSSQSGTGGDTQYF. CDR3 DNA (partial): TGCTCCAGCAGTCAATCCGGGACAGGGGGAGACACCCAGTAC.

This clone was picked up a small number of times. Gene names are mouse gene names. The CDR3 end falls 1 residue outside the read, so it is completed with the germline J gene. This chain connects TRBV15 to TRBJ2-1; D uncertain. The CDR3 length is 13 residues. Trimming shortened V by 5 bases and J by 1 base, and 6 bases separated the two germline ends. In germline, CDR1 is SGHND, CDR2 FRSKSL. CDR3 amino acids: CASSEGNYAEQFF. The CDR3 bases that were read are TGTGCCAGCAGTGAGGGAAACTATGCTGAGCAGTTC.

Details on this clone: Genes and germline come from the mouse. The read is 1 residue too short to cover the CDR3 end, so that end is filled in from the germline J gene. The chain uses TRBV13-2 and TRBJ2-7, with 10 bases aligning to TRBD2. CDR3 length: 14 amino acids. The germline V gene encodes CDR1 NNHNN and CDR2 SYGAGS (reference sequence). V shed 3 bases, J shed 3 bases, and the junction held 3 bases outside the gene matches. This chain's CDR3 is CASGGLGGLYEQYF. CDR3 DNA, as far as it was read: TGTGCCAGCGGTGGACTGGGGGGACTCTATGAACAGTAC.

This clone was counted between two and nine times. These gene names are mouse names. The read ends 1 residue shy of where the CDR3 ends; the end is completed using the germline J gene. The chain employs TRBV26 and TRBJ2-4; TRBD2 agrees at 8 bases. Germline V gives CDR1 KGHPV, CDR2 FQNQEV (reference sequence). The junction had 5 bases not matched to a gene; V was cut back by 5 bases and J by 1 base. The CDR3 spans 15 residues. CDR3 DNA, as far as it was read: TGTGCCAGCAGTTTCTCGACTGGGGGTCAAAACACCTTGTAC. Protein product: CASSFSTGGQNTLY. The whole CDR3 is CASSFSTGGQNTLYF.

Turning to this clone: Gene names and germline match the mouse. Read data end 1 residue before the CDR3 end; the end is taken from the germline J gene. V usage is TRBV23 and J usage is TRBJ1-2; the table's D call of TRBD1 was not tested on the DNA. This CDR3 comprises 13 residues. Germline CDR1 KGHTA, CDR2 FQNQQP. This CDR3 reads CSSSLTGNSDYTF. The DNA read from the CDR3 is TGCTCCAGCAGTCTGACAGGGAACTCCGACTACACC. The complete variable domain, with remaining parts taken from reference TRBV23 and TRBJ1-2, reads DAAVTQKPRYLIKMKGQEAEMKCIPEKGHTAVFWYQQKQSKELKFLIYFQNQQPLDQIDMVKERFSAVCPSSSLCSLGIRTCEAEDSALYLCSSSLTGNSDYTFGSGTRLLVI.

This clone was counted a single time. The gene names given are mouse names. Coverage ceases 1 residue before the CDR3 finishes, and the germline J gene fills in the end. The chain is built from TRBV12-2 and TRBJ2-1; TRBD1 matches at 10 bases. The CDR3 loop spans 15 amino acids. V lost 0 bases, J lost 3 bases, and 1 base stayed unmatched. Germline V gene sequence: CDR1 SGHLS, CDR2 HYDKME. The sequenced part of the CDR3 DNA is TGTGCCAGCTCTCTCGGACAGGGGGGCTATGCTGAGCAGTTC. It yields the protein CASSLGQGGYAEQF. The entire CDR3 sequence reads CASSLGQGGYAEQFF. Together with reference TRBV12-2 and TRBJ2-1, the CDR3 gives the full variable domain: NSGVVQSPRYIIKGKGERSILKCIPISGHLSVAWYQQTQGQELKFFIQHYDKMERDKGNLPSRFSVQQFDDYHSEMNMSALELEDSAVYFCASSLGQGGYAEQFFGPGTRLTVL.

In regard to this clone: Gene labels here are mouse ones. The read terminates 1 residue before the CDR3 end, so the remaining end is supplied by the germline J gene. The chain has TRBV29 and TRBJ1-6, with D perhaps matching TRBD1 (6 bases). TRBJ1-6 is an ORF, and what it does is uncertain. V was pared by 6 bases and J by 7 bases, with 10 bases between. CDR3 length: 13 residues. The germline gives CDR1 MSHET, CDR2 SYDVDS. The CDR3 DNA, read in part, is TGTGCTAGCAGCCCGGGACAAAATTCGCCCCTCTAC. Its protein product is CASSPGQNSPLY. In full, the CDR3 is CASSPGQNSPLYF.

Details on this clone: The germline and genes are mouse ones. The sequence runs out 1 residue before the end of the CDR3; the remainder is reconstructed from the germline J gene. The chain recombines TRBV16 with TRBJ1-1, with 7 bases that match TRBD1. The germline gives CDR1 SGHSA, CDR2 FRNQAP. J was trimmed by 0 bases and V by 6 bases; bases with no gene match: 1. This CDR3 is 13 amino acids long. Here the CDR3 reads CASSGTANTEVFF. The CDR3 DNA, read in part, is TGTGCAAGCAGTGGGACAGCAAACACAGAAGTCTTC.